This paragraph covers one TCR beta chain sequence. Its antigen is currently unknown. Looked up from germline, CDR1 is SEHNR and CDR2 is FQNEAQ (reference sequence). The CDR3 sequence is 19 residues long. Trimming stripped 0 bases from V and 0 bases from J, with 21 bases between. This entry is derived from a study of cytomegalovirus exposure and HLA in healthy donors. Findings of the study overall: A link between a missense DCLRE1C variant and TCR beta V- and J-gene trimming emerged from a later analysis. Several V segments, TRBV6-2 and TRBV6-3 among them, could not be told apart and were dropped. Accurate prediction of HLA-A and HLA-B alleles (for most subjects) was reportedly achieved from TCR beta sequences.

PCR used 60 Vbeta primers and 13 Jbeta primers. Produced via immunoSEQ multiplex PCR; TCRdb's table is partial and in-frame only. The sample includes under 250,000 clones, around 80% seen only once; the top ten take around 0.45%. The sample comprised PBMCs. This TCR was recovered from a boy between 10 and 17 years old in good health and CMV-seronegative. This chain uses TRBV7-9 with TRBJ2-7, with TRBD1 as a possible D gene (6 bases). CDR3 bases: TGTGCCAGCAGCTTAGCTTATCAACCAGGGGCGATAAGCTCCTACGAGCAGTACTTC. It specifies CASSLAYQPGAISSYEQYF.